These 9 T cell receptor beta chains were sequenced from one sample in a study of T cell changes during pregnancy in multiple sclerosis. Measured with immunoSEQ multiplex PCR; TCRdb has only the in-frame clones, and not every one. This table has about 40,000 clones, 88% appearing once. Here the sequenced sample was peripheral blood, taken in the first trimester of pregnancy. These receptors were collected from a female donor in good health, enrolled as a control in a pregnancy study.

The chain combines TRBV29-1 with TRBJ2-1; a weak D match, TRBD2 (7 bases). The germline V gene encodes CDR1 SQVTM and CDR2 ANQGSEA. The CDR3 contains 19 residues. Trimming took off 1 base at V and 6 bases at J, with 28 bases between the two ends. The CDR3 loop reads CSVEGGNRAEAGRSNEQFF. Written as DNA, the CDR3 is TGCAGCGTTGAAGGAGGGAACAGGGCGGAAGCGGGACGGAGCAATGAGCAGTTCTTC.

The V and J genes are TRBV5-4 and TRBJ1-1, with unresolved D. CDR3 length: 15 amino acids. Germline CDR1 SGHNT, CDR2 YYREEE (reference sequence). Trimming took off 0 bases at V and 0 bases at J, with 9 bases between the two ends. CDR3 sequence (DNA): TGTGCCAGCAGCTTGGTAGGCAGCGTGAACACTGAAGCTTTCTTT. This sequence encodes CASSLVGSVNTEAFF.

This chain links TRBV5-4 with TRBJ2-2; possibly TRBD2 for D (6 bases). Trimming pared 3 bases from V and 5 bases from J, leaving 14 bases between. Germline V gene sequence: CDR1 SGHNT, CDR2 YYREEE (reference sequence). The CDR3 is 15 amino acids. CDR3 sequence: CASSSDPRGTGELFF. For the CDR3, the DNA is TGTGCCAGCAGCTCTGACCCCCGGGGGACCGGGGAGCTGTTTTTT.

V is TRBV28 and J is TRBJ1-2; D perhaps matches TRBD1 (6 bases). The CDR3 is made up of 15 amino acids. Germline assignment: CDR1 MDHEN and CDR2 SYDVKM. The V end lost 6 bases, the J end lost 2 bases, and 16 bases lay between the germline ends. The CDR3 coding sequence is TGTGCCAGCAGCCCCATCGCAGGGGCCAACTATGGCTACACCTTC. Residues: CASSPIAGANYGYTF.

The V gene is TRBV28, the J gene TRBJ2-1, with 7 bases aligning to TRBD2. This CDR3 is built from 13 residues. The V gene's germline CDR1 is MDHEN and CDR2 SYDVKM. The V segment lost 9 bases and the J segment 0 bases; nucleotides outside the gene matches: 2. As DNA, the CDR3 is TGTGCCAGTGCGGGAGCCTCCTACAATGAGCAGTTCTTC. Protein product: CASAGASYNEQFF. Filled out from reference TRBV28 and TRBJ2-1, the complete variable domain reads DVKVTQSSRYLVKRTGEKVFLECVQDMDHENMFWYRQDPGLGLRLIYFSYDVKMKEKGDIPEGYSVSREKKERFSLILESASTNQTSMYLCASAGASYNEQFFGPGTRLTVL.

This chain connects TRBV2 to TRBJ2-7; D is unresolved. CDR3 length: 17 residues. Germline CDR1 reads SNHLY; CDR2 reads FYNNEI. Trimming took 2 bases from V and 0 from J, leaving 17 bases between them. As DNA, the CDR3 is TGTGCCAGCAGTGAACAGTTAGGCACTATACTCTCCTACGAGCAGTACTTC. This sequence encodes CASSEQLGTILSYEQYF.

This chain joins TRBV28 and TRBJ2-7; D is uncertain. This CDR3 contains 14 residues. From germline, CDR1 is MDHEN and CDR2 SYDVKM. Between the trimmed V and J ends, which lost 2 bases and 2 bases, there was a span of 10 bases. CDR3 region: CASSLRGEAYEQYF. The CDR3 region has the DNA TGTGCCAGCAGTTTAAGAGGTGAAGCCTACGAGCAGTACTTC. The full variable domain, rest sourced from reference TRBV28 and TRBJ2-7, is DVKVTQSSRYLVKRTGEKVFLECVQDMDHENMFWYRQDPGLGLRLIYFSYDVKMKEKGDIPEGYSVSREKKERFSLILESASTNQTSMYLCASSLRGEAYEQYFGPGTRLTVT.

This chain uses TRBV30 with TRBJ2-7, with D perhaps TRBD2 (6 bases). CDR3 length: 13 residues. Germline V gives CDR1 GTSNPN, CDR2 SVGIG (reference sequence). Trimming pared 3 bases from V and 1 base from J, leaving 10 bases between. CDR3 DNA sequence: TGTGCCTGGAGGAGTGGGGGGTCCTACGAGCAGTACTTC. Translating gives CAWRSGGSYEQYF.

The CDR3 loop is CASSPLFRQPTTNEKLFF. In nucleotides, the CDR3 is TGTGCCAGCTCACCACTATTCCGACAGCCTACAACTAATGAAAAACTGTTTTTT. The genes are TRBV18 and TRBJ1-4; a weak D match, TRBD1 (5 bases). Trimming took 1 base from V and 0 from J, leaving 15 bases between them. The germline CDR1 and CDR2 sequences are KGHSH and LQKENI. The CDR3 runs to 18 residues.